This TCR beta chain was sequenced in a study of beta chain features in type 1 diabetes (dated by TCRdb to between 2017 and 2018). General notes on the study: Patients and healthy donors did not differ in mean age, gender distribution, total cell number or subset yield. A total of under 120,000,000 sorted cells were examined across all samples, and RNA yield correlated strongly with the number of cells per subset. The study compared the TCRB repertoires of sorted circulating CD4+ T cell subsets in recently diagnosed type 1 diabetes patients with those in matched healthy donors. Regulatory and stem cell-like memory subsets were isolated from only 8 patients and about eight healthy donors, whereas naive and central memory subsets came from all 30 or so donors.

Findings and caveats that apply to the study as a whole: Naive, central memory and regulatory TCRB repertoires appeared to be more similar among patients than among healthy donors. Because the HLA sub-analyses included only small numbers of individuals, any influence of HLA type on TCRB rearrangement was left unresolved. Sequencing cDNA rather than genomic DNA could over-represent highly expressing activated cells, although activation and CD3 levels did not differ between groups. In all four CD4+ subsets, TCRB CDR3 length was moderately but significantly shorter in type 1 diabetes patients. Patients with type 1 diabetes made fewer insertions and deleted more nucleotides at VDJ recombination sites, implying thymic rearrangement abnormalities. PCR might favor shorter templates, but patient and control samples were amplified and corrected together, so any skew would affect both groups equally.

The entire isolated RNA was reverse transcribed using the High Capacity cDNA Reverse Transcription Kit, and thus expressed TCRB transcripts were sequenced. Deep immunoSEQ sequencing was applied to naive, central memory and regulatory T cell samples, giving an average of roughly 3.5 million total reads per sample. After sorted cells were lysed in RLT buffer, RNA was extracted with DNase-treated RNeasy Micro or Mini kits, with the choice depending on cell number. To prevent cross-contamination, every cell subset was processed on its own, while patient and healthy donor samples were processed together. The immunoSEQ multiplex PCR was used to amplify TCRB sequences from cDNA, yielding 87-bp fragments that span the CDR3 region. Sequencing of the amplicons was done on the Illumina HiSeq platform. The authors processed their data as follows. Synthetic template baselines were used to correct PCR bias computationally, reads within Hamming distance 2 were collapsed together, and singletons that could not be merged were discarded. Reads were aligned against IMGT to assign V, D and J genes, CDR3 length and insertions or deletions at six rearrangement sites. Within each subset, clonotype counts were normalized to sorted cell number, after which true diversity and Gini coefficients were computed with the tcR R package. The overlap coefficient, calculated on TCRB nucleotide sequences, was used to quantify repertoire sharing. Out-of-frame TCRB sequences from naive cells were analyzed as a proxy for the pre-selection repertoire. Imported from immuneACCESS, the table was reduced by TCRdb to in-frame sequences with V and J called. These copies leave out some clones; in studies compared against another copy, an unresolved V gene accounts for under half, and the cause of the remainder is not known. V, J and clone size reflect that table, while D and trimming were determined from the DNA. Present in this sample are 620,000 or so clones, 15% to 19% of which were seen just once. Together, the top ten hold 0.07% to 0.095% of the sample.

Regarding this clone: What antigen it recognizes has not been identified. Base qualities are not recorded, but no much larger clone differs from it by a single base.

A single peripheral blood draw of around 0.11 L on average was collected from each donor into heparinised tubes. Using a panel that included CD45RO, CCR7, CD25, CD127, CD95 and CD27, naive, central memory, regulatory and stem cell-like memory CD4+ T cells were sorted on a BD FACSAria II. Every sorted population had a purity above 95%. PBMCs were isolated right away by Lymphoprep density gradient centrifugation and were stained directly, without culture. To minimize batch effects, samples were stained and sorted in pairs, one healthy donor with one patient per experiment. The germline V gene supplies CDR1 SQVTM and CDR2 ANQGSEA. Inclusive of the bounding cysteine and phenylalanine, the CDR3 is 14 residues long. Just CDR3 DNA is preserved here, 42 bases in frame from base 1. Between the V and J ends, shortened by 7 bases and 2 bases respectively, the junction contains 15 bases.

Sequencing was done on a sample of naive CD4+ T cells from blood. What this sample's cell subset or site label stands for: true naive CD4+ T cells. The sequence joins TRBV29-1 to TRBJ1-5; confidence is insufficient to name the D gene. The clonotype comes from a man aged 18-30 years in good health. The DNA sequence reads TGCAGCGCTTCCCTGGGGTTTGGCAATCAGCCCCAGCATTTT. The encoded protein is CSASLGFGNQPQHF.